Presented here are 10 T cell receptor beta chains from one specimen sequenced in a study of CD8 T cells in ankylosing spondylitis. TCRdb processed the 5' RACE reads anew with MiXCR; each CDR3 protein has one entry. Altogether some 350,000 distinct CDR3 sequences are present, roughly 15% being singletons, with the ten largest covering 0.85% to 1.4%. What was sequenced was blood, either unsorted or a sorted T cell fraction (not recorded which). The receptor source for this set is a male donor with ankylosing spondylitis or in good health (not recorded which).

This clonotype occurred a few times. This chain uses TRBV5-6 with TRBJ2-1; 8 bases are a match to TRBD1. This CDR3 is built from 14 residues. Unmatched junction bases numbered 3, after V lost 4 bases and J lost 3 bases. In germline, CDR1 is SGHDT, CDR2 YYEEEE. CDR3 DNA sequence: TGTGCCAGCAGCCGCGGGACAGGCTACAATGAGCAGTTCTTC. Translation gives CASSRGTGYNEQFF.

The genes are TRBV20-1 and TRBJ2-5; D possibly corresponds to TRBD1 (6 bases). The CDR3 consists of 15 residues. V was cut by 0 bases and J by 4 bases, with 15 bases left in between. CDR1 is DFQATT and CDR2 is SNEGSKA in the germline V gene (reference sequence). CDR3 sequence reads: CSARDDVRGGETQYF. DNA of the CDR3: TGCAGTGCTAGAGATGATGTCCGAGGGGGAGAGACCCAGTACTTC.

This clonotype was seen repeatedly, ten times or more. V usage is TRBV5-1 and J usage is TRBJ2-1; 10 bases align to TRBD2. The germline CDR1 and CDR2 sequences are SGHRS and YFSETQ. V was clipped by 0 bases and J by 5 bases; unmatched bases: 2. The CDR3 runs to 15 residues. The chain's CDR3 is CASSLVAGGNNEQFF. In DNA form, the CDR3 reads TGCGCCAGCAGCTTGGTAGCGGGAGGAAACAATGAGCAGTTCTTC.

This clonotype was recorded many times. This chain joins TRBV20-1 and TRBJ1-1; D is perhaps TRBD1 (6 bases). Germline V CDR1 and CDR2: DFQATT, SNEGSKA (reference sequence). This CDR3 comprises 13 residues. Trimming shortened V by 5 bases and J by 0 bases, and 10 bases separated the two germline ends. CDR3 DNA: TGCAGTGCTCGCAGGGGCATGAACACTGAAGCTTTCTTT. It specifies CSARRGMNTEAFF.

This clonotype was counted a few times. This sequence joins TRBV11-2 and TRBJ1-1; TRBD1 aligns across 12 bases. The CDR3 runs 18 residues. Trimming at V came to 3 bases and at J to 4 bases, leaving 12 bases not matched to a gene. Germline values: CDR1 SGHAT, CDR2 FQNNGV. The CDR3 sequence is CASSFQGTGGASPTEAFF. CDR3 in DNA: TGTGCCAGCAGCTTTCAAGGGACAGGGGGCGCATCCCCCACTGAAGCTTTCTTT.

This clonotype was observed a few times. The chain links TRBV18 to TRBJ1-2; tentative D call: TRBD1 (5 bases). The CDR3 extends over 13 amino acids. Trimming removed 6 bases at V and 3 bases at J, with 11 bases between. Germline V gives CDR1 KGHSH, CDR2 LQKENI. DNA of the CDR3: TGTGCCAGCTCGGCAGGGCACGACTATGGCTACACCTTC. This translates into CASSAGHDYGYTF.

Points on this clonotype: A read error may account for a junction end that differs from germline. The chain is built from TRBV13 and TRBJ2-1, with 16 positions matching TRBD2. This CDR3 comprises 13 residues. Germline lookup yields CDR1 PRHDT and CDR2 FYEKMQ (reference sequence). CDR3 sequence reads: CASTPGLAGGQVF. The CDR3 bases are TGTGCCAGCACCCCGGGACTAGCGGGAGGGCAAGTCTTC.

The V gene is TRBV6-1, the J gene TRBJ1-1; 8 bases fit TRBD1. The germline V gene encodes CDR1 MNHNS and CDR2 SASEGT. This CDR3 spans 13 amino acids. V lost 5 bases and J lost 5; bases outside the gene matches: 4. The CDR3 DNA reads TGTGCCAGCAGTCGACAGGGGTGGACTGAAGCTTTCTTT. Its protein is CASSRQGWTEAFF.

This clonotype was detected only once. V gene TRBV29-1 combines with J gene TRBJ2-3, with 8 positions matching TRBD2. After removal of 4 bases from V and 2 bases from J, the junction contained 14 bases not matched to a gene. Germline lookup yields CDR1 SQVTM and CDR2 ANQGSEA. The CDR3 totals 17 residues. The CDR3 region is CSVALWTGGLITDTQYF. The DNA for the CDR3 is TGCAGCGTTGCATTGTGGACGGGGGGGCTTATCACAGATACGCAGTATTTT.

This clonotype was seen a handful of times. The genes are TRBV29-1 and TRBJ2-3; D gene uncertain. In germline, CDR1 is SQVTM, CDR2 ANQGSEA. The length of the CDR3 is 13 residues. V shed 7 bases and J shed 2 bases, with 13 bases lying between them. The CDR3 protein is CSAFGRLTDTQYF. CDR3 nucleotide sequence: TGCAGCGCCTTCGGAAGGCTCACAGATACGCAGTATTTT.